The 21 T cell receptor beta chains below come from one sample, sequenced in a study of blood T cell repertoires in COVID-19 (dated by TCRdb to 2018 to 2021). Preparation of the library involved the immunoSEQ multiplex PCR assay. What TCRdb holds here is the immuneACCESS table cut down to in-frame rearrangements. Part of the clones is not present; checked against another copy, under half of the missing clones reflect an unresolved V gene, and the others are unexplained. Within this sample are about 200,000 clones, with under 90% of them counted one time only. Together, the top ten hold roughly 2.7% of the sample. The sequenced sample was peripheral blood. The receptors here all came from a middle-aged woman with active or convalescent COVID-19.

The chain uses TRBV6-2 or TRBV6-3 and TRBJ1-1; the match to TRBD1 covers 7 bases. J gave up 2 bases and V 0 bases, and 3 bases lay outside the gene matches. The CDR3 totals 15 residues. The V gene's germline CDR1 is MNHEY and CDR2 SVGEGT. DNA of the CDR3: TGTGCCAGCAGTTACTCCGGGACAGTTAACACTGAAGCTTTCTTT. This sequence encodes CASSYSGTVNTEAFF.

The genes are TRBV11-3 and TRBJ2-5; a possible D gene is TRBD2 (6 bases). Germline loops: CDR1 SGHNT, CDR2 YENEEA. CDR3 length equals 15 residues. Trimming removed 5 bases from V and 5 bases from J, with 18 bases in between. The CDR3 sequence: CASSPGGENLETQYF. The CDR3 region has the DNA TGTGCCAGCAGCCCGGGCGGGGAGAATCTCGAGACCCAGTACTTC.

This chain joins TRBV27 and TRBJ1-1; D possibly corresponds to TRBD1 (6 bases). The germline V gene has CDR1 MNHEY and CDR2 SMNVEV (reference sequence). V was cut by 6 bases and J by 1 base, with 9 bases left in between. The CDR3 extends over 13 amino acids. The CDR3 region is CASSWGQNTEAFF. CDR3 sequence (DNA): TGTGCCAGCAGCTGGGGGCAGAACACTGAAGCTTTCTTT.

CDR3 region: CASSIGLALYEQYF. CDR3 DNA sequence: TGTGCCAGTAGTATAGGACTAGCTCTCTACGAGCAGTACTTC. The V and J genes are TRBV19 and TRBJ2-7; TRBD2 aligns across 7 bases. Germline V gives CDR1 LNHDA, CDR2 SQIVND (reference sequence). Losses at the gene ends were 1 base for V and 3 bases for J; bases not matched to a gene: 3. This CDR3 has 14 residues.

V is TRBV11-2 and J is TRBJ1-2, with D perhaps matching TRBD1 (6 bases). V gave up 3 bases and J gave up 6 bases, with 11 bases separating them. This CDR3 comprises 13 residues. Germline V gives CDR1 SGHAT, CDR2 FQNNGV. DNA of the CDR3: TGTGCCAGCAGCTTCGACAGGATTAATGGCTACACCTTC. Its protein product is CASSFDRINGYTF.

V and J are TRBV6-5 and TRBJ1-1; tentative D call: TRBD1 (6 bases). V was clipped by 5 bases and J by 4 bases, with 14 bases between them. Per germline, CDR1 MNHEY and CDR2 SVGAGI. CDR3 size: 14 residues. The CDR3 nucleotides read TGTGCCAGCAGTAACAGGGATTGGGGCACTGAAGCTTTCTTT. As protein: CASSNRDWGTEAFF.

CDR3 region: CASSLTRTSGLAYEQYF. The CDR3 DNA reads TGTGCCAGTAGTCTCACCCGGACTAGCGGGCTAGCCTACGAGCAGTACTTC. This chain uses TRBV19 with TRBJ2-7, with TRBD2 matching 11 bases. Germline-derived CDR1 and CDR2 are LNHDA and SQIVND (reference sequence). This CDR3 region has 17 residues. J gave up 2 bases and V 5 bases, and 11 bases lay outside the gene matches. Filled out from reference TRBV19 and TRBJ2-7, the complete variable domain reads DGGITQSPKYLFRKEGQNVTLSCEQNLNHDAMYWYRQDPGQGLRLIYYSQIVNDFQKGDIAEGYSVSREKKESFPLTVTSAQKNPTAFYLCASSLTRTSGLAYEQYFGPGTRLTVT.

This clone was counted a few times. CDR3: CASSADRDYGYTF. CDR3 DNA: TGTGCCAGTAGTGCGGACAGGGACTATGGCTACACCTTC. The chain employs TRBV19 and TRBJ1-2, with TRBD1 matching over 8 bases. The length of the CDR3 is 13 residues. CDR1 LNHDA and CDR2 SQIVND come from the germline V gene (reference sequence). V lost 5 bases and J lost 3; bases outside the gene matches: 2.

This clone appeared once. The chain recombines TRBV7-3 with TRBJ1-1; D gene uncertain. V was trimmed by 2 bases and J by 1 base, leaving 11 bases between them. CDR1 is SGHTA, CDR2 FQGTGA, per germline. This CDR3 is 15 amino acids long. The CDR3 sequence is CASSLGSTGNTEAFF. The CDR3 bases are TGTGCCAGCAGCTTAGGCTCGACTGGGAACACTGAAGCTTTCTTT.

This clone appeared a few times. The J gene is TRBJ2-2, the V gene TRBV7-3; no reliable D call. V gave up 5 bases and J gave up 8 bases, with 9 bases separating them. This CDR3 has 12 residues. The germline V gene has CDR1 SGHTA and CDR2 FQGTGA. The CDR3 sequence is CASSPQQGELFF. The CDR3 DNA follows: TGTGCCAGCAGCCCACAGCAGGGGGAGCTGTTTTTT.

The rearrangement joins TRBV18 to TRBJ1-1; a weak D match, TRBD1 (5 bases). V lost 2 bases and J lost 1, with 8 bases in between. CDR1 and CDR2 from the germline V gene are KGHSH and LQKENI. This CDR3 has 14 amino acids. The CDR3 coding sequence is TGTGCCAGCTCACCAGCCAGGGAGAACACTGAAGCTTTCTTT. This codes for CASSPARENTEAFF.

The gene calls are TRBV24-1 and TRBJ2-3; 12 nucleotides agree with TRBD2. Looked up from germline, CDR1 is KGHDR and CDR2 is SFDVKD. There are 17 residues in the CDR3. V gave up 6 bases and J gave up 0 bases; unmatched junction bases: 6. Written as DNA, the CDR3 is TGTGCCACCAGTCCTAGCGGGAGGGGACCTAGCACAGATACGCAGTATTTT. Translated, it gives CATSPSGRGPSTDTQYF.

CDR3 in amino acids: CASSLDAFYRNEQFF. As DNA, the CDR3 is TGTGCCAGCAGCTTAGACGCCTTCTATCGCAATGAGCAGTTCTTC. V is TRBV7-8 and J is TRBJ2-1; no clear D. The length of the CDR3 is 15 residues. Looked up from germline, CDR1 is SGHVS and CDR2 is FQNEAQ. V was trimmed by 1 base and J by 6 bases, leaving 13 bases between them.

This sequence joins TRBV19 and TRBJ1-2, with a possible D match to TRBD1 (5 bases). Germline loops: CDR1 LNHDA, CDR2 SQIVND (reference sequence). CDR3 length: 17 residues. Trimming cost V 1 base and J 2 bases, with 17 bases left between them. The CDR3 nucleotides read TGTGCCAGTAGTATAGTTCGGCAGGGAGGGAGAAACTATGGCTACACCTTC. Protein sequence: CASSIVRQGGRNYGYTF.

The rearrangement uses TRBV18 and TRBJ2-7; 8 nucleotides align to TRBD1. With 6 bases clipped from V and 6 bases from J, the junction kept 22 bases outside the gene matches. Germline V lookup: CDR1 KGHSH, CDR2 LQKENI. CDR3 size: 18 residues. CDR3: CASSRIRDRPFGRVEQYF. The CDR3, as DNA: TGTGCCAGCTCGCGGATCCGGGACAGGCCCTTTGGTCGGGTCGAGCAGTACTTC.

The sample holds one count of this clone. The rearrangement uses TRBV6-5 and TRBJ1-3; a weak D match, TRBD1 (6 bases). The CDR3 covers 11 residues. In germline, CDR1 is MNHEY, CDR2 SVGAGI. Trimming shortened V by 9 bases and J by 4 bases, and 7 bases separated the two germline ends. The CDR3: CASGGGNTIYF. The CDR3 DNA reads as TGTGCCAGTGGGGGCGGAAACACCATATATTTT.

This chain uses TRBV4-1 with TRBJ1-4; maybe TRBD1 (6 bases). CDR3 size: 15 residues. Germline CDR1 is MGHRA and CDR2 is YSYEKL. V was clipped by 6 bases and J by 7 bases, with 18 bases between them. CDR3 DNA sequence: TGCGCCAGCAGAGACCTAATCGGGACAACTGAAAAACTGTTTTTT. Translated: CASRDLIGTTEKLFF.

V gene TRBV7-8 combines with J gene TRBJ2-1; D is perhaps TRBD1 (6 bases). Germline assignment: CDR1 SGHVS and CDR2 FQNEAQ. The CDR3 extends over 13 amino acids. The chain's CDR3 is CASTGSPYNEQFF. In DNA form, the CDR3 reads TGTGCTTCAACAGGGAGCCCCTACAATGAGCAGTTCTTC.

V and J are TRBV5-5 and TRBJ1-2, with D tentatively TRBD1 (6 bases). The CDR3 consists of 18 residues. Germline CDR1 SGHKS, CDR2 YYEKEE (reference sequence). Trimming stripped 2 bases from V and 1 base from J, with 21 bases between. CDR3 DNA sequence: TGTGCCAGCAGCTTTGAGACGCGGGGGCGCGACGGTAACTATGGCTACACCTTC. It codes for CASSFETRGRDGNYGYTF.

J is TRBJ2-4 and V is TRBV19, with 8 nucleotides matching TRBD1. Germline lookup yields CDR1 LNHDA and CDR2 SQIVND (reference sequence). The trim removed 2 bases at V and 1 base at J, leaving 10 bases unmatched. CDR3 length: 18 residues. CDR3 residues: CASSIPADRGMAKNIQYF. DNA of the CDR3: TGTGCCAGTAGTATACCCGCAGACAGGGGCATGGCCAAAAACATTCAGTACTTC.

The chain has TRBV12-5 and TRBJ1-4; D gene uncertain. The CDR3 has 11 residues. V was trimmed by 6 bases and J by 7 bases, leaving 6 bases between them. The germline V gene encodes CDR1 LGHNT and CDR2 FRNRAP. DNA for the CDR3: TGTGCTAGTGGGAGCGGTGAAAAACTGTTTTTT. It is translated as CASGSGEKLFF. Full variable domain (rest looked up from reference TRBV12-5 and TRBJ1-4): DARVTQTPRHKVTEMGQEVTMRCQPILGHNTVFWYRQTMMQGLELLAYFRNRAPLDDSGMPKDRFSAEMPDATLATLKIQPSEPRDSAVYFCASGSGEKLFFGSGTQLSVL.